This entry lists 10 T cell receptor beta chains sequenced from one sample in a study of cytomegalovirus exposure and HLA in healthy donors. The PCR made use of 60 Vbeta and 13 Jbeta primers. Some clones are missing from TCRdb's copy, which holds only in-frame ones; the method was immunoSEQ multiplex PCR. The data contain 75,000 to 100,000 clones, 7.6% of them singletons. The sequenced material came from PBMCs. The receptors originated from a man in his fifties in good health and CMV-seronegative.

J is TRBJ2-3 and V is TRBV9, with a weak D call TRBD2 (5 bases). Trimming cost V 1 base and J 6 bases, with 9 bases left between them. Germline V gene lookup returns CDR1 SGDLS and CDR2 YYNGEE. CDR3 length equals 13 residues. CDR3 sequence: CASSVQERDTQYF. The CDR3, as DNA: TGTGCCAGCAGCGTACAAGAGCGGGATACGCAGTATTTT.

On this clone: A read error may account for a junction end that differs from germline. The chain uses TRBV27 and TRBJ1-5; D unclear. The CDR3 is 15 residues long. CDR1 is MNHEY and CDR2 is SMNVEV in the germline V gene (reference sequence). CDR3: CASSEHKYSNQPQNF. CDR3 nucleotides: TGTGCCAGCAGTGAACACAAGTATAGCAATCAGCCCCAGAATTTT.

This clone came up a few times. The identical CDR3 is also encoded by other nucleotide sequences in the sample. DNA for the CDR3: TGTGCCAGCAGTCTTGGACAGGAGAACACTGAAGCTTTCTTT. As protein: CASSLGQENTEAFF. V gene TRBV28 combines with J gene TRBJ1-1, with 7 positions matching TRBD1. This CDR3 region has 14 residues. Germline V lookup: CDR1 MDHEN, CDR2 SYDVKM. V dropped 5 bases and J dropped 1; count of bases not matched to a gene: 4.

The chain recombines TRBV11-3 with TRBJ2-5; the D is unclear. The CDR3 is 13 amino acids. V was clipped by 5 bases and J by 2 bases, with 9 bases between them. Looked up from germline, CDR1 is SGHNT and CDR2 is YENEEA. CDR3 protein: CASSRSHQETQYF. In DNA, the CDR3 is TGTGCCAGCAGCCGTTCACATCAAGAGACCCAGTACTTC.

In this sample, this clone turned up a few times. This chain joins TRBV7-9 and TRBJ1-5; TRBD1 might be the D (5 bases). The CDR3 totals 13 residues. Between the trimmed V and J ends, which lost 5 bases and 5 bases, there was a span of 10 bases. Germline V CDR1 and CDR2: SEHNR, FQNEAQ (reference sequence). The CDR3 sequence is CASSQGRDQPQHF. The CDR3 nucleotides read TGTGCCAGCAGCCAAGGCAGGGATCAGCCCCAGCATTTT.

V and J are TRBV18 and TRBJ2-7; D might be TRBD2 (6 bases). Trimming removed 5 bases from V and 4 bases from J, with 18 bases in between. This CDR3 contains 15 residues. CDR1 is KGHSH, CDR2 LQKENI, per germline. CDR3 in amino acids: CASSTPGETGYEQYF. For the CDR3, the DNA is TGTGCCAGCTCAACCCCGGGGGAAACGGGATACGAGCAGTACTTC. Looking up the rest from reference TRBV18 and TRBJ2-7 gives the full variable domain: NAGVMQNPRHLVRRRGQEARLRCSPMKGHSHVYWYRQLPEEGLKFMVYLQKENIIDESGMPKERFSAEFPKEGPSILRIQQVVRGDSAAYFCASSTPGETGYEQYFGPGTRLTVT.

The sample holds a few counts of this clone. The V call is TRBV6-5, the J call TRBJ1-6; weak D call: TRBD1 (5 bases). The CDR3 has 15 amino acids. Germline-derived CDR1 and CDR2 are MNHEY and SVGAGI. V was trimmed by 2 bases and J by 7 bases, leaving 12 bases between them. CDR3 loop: CASSYVLGANSPLHF. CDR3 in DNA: TGTGCCAGCAGTTACGTACTTGGGGCGAATTCACCCCTCCACTTT.

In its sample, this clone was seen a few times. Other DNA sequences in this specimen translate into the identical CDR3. The CDR3 DNA follows: TGTGCCAGCAGTTTGGGCCGTGGCTACACCTTC. Amino acids: CASSLGRGYTF. The rearrangement links TRBV28 to TRBJ1-2; no clear D gene. This CDR3 spans 11 amino acids. Germline V gene lookup returns CDR1 MDHEN and CDR2 SYDVKM. V was pared by 3 bases and J by 7 bases, with 6 bases between.

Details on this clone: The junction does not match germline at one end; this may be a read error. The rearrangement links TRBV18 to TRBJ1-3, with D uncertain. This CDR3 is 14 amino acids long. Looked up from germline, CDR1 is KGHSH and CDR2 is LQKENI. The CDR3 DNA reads TGTGCCAGTTCACCAACGGGTGATGGAAACACCATATATTTT. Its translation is CASSPTGDGNTIYF.

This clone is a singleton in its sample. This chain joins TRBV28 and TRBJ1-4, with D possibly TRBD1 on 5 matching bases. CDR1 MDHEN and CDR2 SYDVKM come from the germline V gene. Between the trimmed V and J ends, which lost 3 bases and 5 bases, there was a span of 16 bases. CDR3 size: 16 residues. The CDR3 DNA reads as TGTGCCAGCAGTTTCCCAAAACAGGAGACAAATGAAAAACTGTTTTTT. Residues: CASSFPKQETNEKLFF.